This T cell receptor beta chain comes out of a study of vaccination effects on CD4 cells after COVID-19. ViraFEST expansion of antigen-specific CD4+ T cells with viral peptide pools preceded sequencing. With 9 to 11 days of culture completed, CD4+ T cells were isolated. According to the study, vaccine recipients showed no prior SARS-CoV-2 infection and negative nucleocapsid antibodies. Cultivation was performed at more than 1.5 million PBMC per well with approximately 9 IU/ml IL-2 and 9.5 to 10 ug/ml peptides added. In the cultures, half the medium was exchanged for IL-2 medium on days 3 and 7. This table comes from immunoSEQ multiplex PCR, and its TCRdb copy is limited to in-frame clones, with some not included. The table includes tens of thousands of clones, roughly 70% detected once. The CDR3 sequence is 12 residues long. The germline V gene encodes CDR1 SGHAT and CDR2 FQNNGV. The germline V and J ends were trimmed by 5 bases and 6 bases, with 8 bases remaining between them.

General study findings and limits: Just 1 of 255 vaccine-induced clones in healthy recipients was cross-reactive.

Of note for this clone: No antigen is known for it.

This chain uses TRBV11-2 with TRBJ2-4; D remains unclear. The receptor comes from a human donor who received a COVID-19 vaccine. The sequences come from CD4+ T cells from PBMCs cultured with SARS-CoV-2 spike peptides, collected before COVID-19 vaccination. The CDR3 loop is CASSLERNIQYF. The CDR3 DNA reads TGTGCCAGCAGCCTCGAAAGAAACATTCAGTACTTC.